At least ten counts were recorded for the clone carrying this TCR beta chain. Antigen: not known. Study-level findings and limits: Tumor memory CD4+ T cell TCR gene usage clustered with blood and lymph node memory CD4+ cells and lymph node naive CD4+ cells.

Constant-region reverse primers amplified full-length variable regions, followed by semi-nested Nested Universal Primer A PCR. TCRdb itself ran the 5' RACE reads through MiXCR, one entry per CDR3 protein. The data show roughly 38,000 distinct CDR3 sequences, 15% to 20% seen once. CD25-based Treg depletion was applied to purified naive CD4+ T cells. V was clipped by 1 base and J by 2 bases, with 12 bases between them. CDR1 SGHTA and CDR2 FQGNSA come from the germline V gene. The CDR3 extends over 16 amino acids. The sample consisted of naive CD4+ T cells sorted from a lymph node. Documented subset: naive CD4+ T cells, CD4+CD45RA+CD25-. This receptor was obtained from a female donor with breast cancer. The genes are TRBV7-2 and TRBJ1-5, with D maybe TRBD1 (5 bases). The CDR3 nucleotides read TGTGCCAGCAGCTTAGACTGGGGCCAGGGCAATCAGCCCCAGCATTTT. Translated: CASSLDWGQGNQPQHF.